These 15 T cell receptor beta chains were sequenced from one sample in a study of T cell responses to AZD1222 COVID-19 vaccine. Clones were read by immunoSEQ multiplex PCR, and TCRdb kept only the in-frame ones, dropping some. The sample records 100,000 to 150,000 clones, nearly 90% being singletons. This specimen consisted of peripheral blood, obtained on day 0 of AZD1222 vaccination. Every receptor here comes from an adult in good health.

The chain links TRBV28 to TRBJ2-7; D tentatively reads TRBD1 or TRBD2 (6 bases each). V lost 5 bases and J lost 2, with 28 bases in between. The germline V gene encodes CDR1 MDHEN and CDR2 SYDVKM. The CDR3 spans 19 residues. CDR3 bases: TGTGCCAGCAGTCAGAAAGGGAACGGCAGGGGCAGGAGGGCCTACGAGCAGTACTTC. Its protein product is CASSQKGNGRGRRAYEQYF. Full variable domain (outside the CDR3, taken from reference TRBV28 and TRBJ2-7): DVKVTQSSRYLVKRTGEKVFLECVQDMDHENMFWYRQDPGLGLRLIYFSYDVKMKEKGDIPEGYSVSREKKERFSLILESASTNQTSMYLCASSQKGNGRGRRAYEQYFGPGTRLTVT.

The chain employs TRBV28 and TRBJ2-7; D might be TRBD1 or TRBD2, each matching 5 bases. With 1 base removed from V and 2 bases from J, the gap between germline ends came to 9 bases. From germline, CDR1 is MDHEN and CDR2 SYDVKM. CDR3 length: 14 residues. CDR3 sequence reads: CASSLSGDAYEQYF. The CDR3 DNA reads TGTGCCAGCAGTTTATCCGGGGACGCCTACGAGCAGTACTTC.

This chain connects TRBV6-5 to TRBJ2-2; D ambiguous. The CDR3 is 14 residues long. With 7 bases removed from V and 2 bases from J, the gap between germline ends came to 11 bases. The V gene's germline CDR1 is MNHEY and CDR2 SVGAGI. The CDR3 sequence is CASTQTRNTGELFF. The CDR3 DNA follows: TGTGCCAGCACCCAGACAAGAAACACCGGGGAGCTGTTTTTT.

The chain uses TRBV19 and TRBJ1-1; 9 bases agree with TRBD1. The CDR3 loop spans 12 amino acids. The V gene end was trimmed by 9 bases and the J gene end by 9 bases; junction bases not matched to a gene: 8. Germline V gene data show CDR1 as LNHDA and CDR2 as SQIVND (reference sequence). As DNA, the CDR3 is TGTGCCAGCAGAGGGACAGGGAATAAAGCTTTCTTT. Translating it yields CASRGTGNKAFF.

On this clone: A read error is possible here, since a much larger clone lies one base away. This chain connects TRBV2 to TRBJ1-4, with D possibly matching TRBD1 (5 bases). The CDR3 totals 13 residues. Germline loops: CDR1 SNHLY, CDR2 FYNNEI. The V gene lost 11 bases and the J gene lost 2 bases, with 12 bases spanning the gap. The CDR3 sequence is CARGGGTNEKLFF. CDR3 coding DNA: TGTGCCCGCGGGGGGGGGACTAATGAAAAACTGTTTTTT.

V usage is TRBV4-1 and J usage is TRBJ2-7; D not resolved. Looked up from germline, CDR1 is MGHRA and CDR2 is YSYEKL. V lost 1 base to trimming and J lost 1 base, with 11 bases between them. CDR3 length: 15 residues. CDR3 loop: CASSQVLTPSYEQYF. The DNA of the CDR3 is TGCGCCAGCAGCCAAGTCCTCACCCCTTCCTACGAGCAGTACTTC.

The rearrangement joins TRBV28 to TRBJ1-5; 10 bases fit TRBD1. In germline, CDR1 is MDHEN, CDR2 SYDVKM. The length of the CDR3 is 16 residues. Trimming took 6 bases from V and 7 from J; bases not matched to a gene: 12. The CDR3 is CASRTPGTGERQPQHF. CDR3 in DNA: TGTGCCAGCAGAACCCCCGGGACAGGGGAACGACAGCCCCAGCATTTT.

The CDR3 DNA reads TGTGCCAGCAGCCCCGGGGGGGATGAGCAGTTCTTC. It yields the protein CASSPGGDEQFF. The V and J genes are TRBV6-5 and TRBJ2-1, with 8 bases aligning to TRBD2. Germline CDR1 reads MNHEY; CDR2 reads SVGAGI. CDR3 size: 12 residues. Losses at the gene ends were 6 bases for V and 8 bases for J; bases not matched to a gene: 3.

Here the CDR3 DNA reads TGTGCCAGCAGTGAAGGGGGCCTCCTCTCTGGAAACACCATATATTTT. It yields the protein CASSEGGLLSGNTIYF. This chain joins TRBV6-1 and TRBJ1-3; possible D gene TRBD1, 5 bases. The CDR3 extends over 16 amino acids. The V end was cut by 1 base, the J end by 0 bases, with 10 bases between. CDR1 is MNHNS and CDR2 is SASEGT in the germline V gene.

J is TRBJ1-3 and V is TRBV12-3 or TRBV12-4; no reliable D call. This CDR3 has 12 residues. The germline V and J ends were trimmed by 6 bases and 7 bases, with 10 bases remaining between them. CDR3 loop: CASSINRNTIYF. CDR3 DNA sequence: TGTGCCAGCAGCATCAATCGCAACACCATATATTTT.

The rearrangement joins TRBV6-5 to TRBJ1-1; 7 bases align to TRBD1. CDR3 length: 14 residues. Per the germline V gene, CDR1 is MNHEY and CDR2 is SVGAGI. The trim removed 5 bases at V and 0 bases at J, leaving 3 bases unmatched. For the CDR3, the DNA is TGTGCCAGCAGTACGACAGGGATGAACACTGAAGCTTTCTTT. It translates to CASSTTGMNTEAFF.

The chain employs TRBV7-9 and TRBJ1-3; a weak D match, TRBD1 (6 bases). CDR3 length equals 14 residues. The germline gives CDR1 SEHNR, CDR2 FQNEAQ (reference sequence). Trimming stripped 8 bases from V and 4 bases from J, with 15 bases between. CDR3 sequence: CASQPAGAGNTIYF. The CDR3 bases are TGTGCCAGCCAACCTGCAGGGGCGGGAAACACCATATATTTT.

CDR3 in amino acids: CASSLVGRGNYGYTF. The DNA of the CDR3 is TGTGCCAGCAGCTTGGTGGGGAGGGGAAACTATGGCTACACCTTC. The rearrangement joins TRBV5-5 to TRBJ1-2; D is perhaps TRBD1 (5 bases). This CDR3 comprises 15 residues. The ends were cut back, 0 bases at V and 2 bases at J, with 11 bases in the middle. Germline V CDR1 and CDR2: SGHKS, YYEKEE (reference sequence).

Of note for this clone: At one boundary the junction diverges from the germline segment, which might be a read error. The V and J genes are TRBV5-1 and TRBJ2-5; D might be TRBD2 (5 bases). Germline V gene lookup returns CDR1 SGHRS and CDR2 YFSETQ. The CDR3 is 13 residues long. The CDR3 loop is CASSSGSQGTQYF. The CDR3 DNA is TGCGCCAGCAGCTCGGGGAGTCAAGGGACCCAGTACTTC.

This clone was observed a single time. The genes are TRBV30 and TRBJ2-2; D unresolved. V was clipped by 0 bases and J by 6 bases, with 14 bases between them. CDR3 size: 15 residues. Germline V CDR1 and CDR2: GTSNPN, SVGIG (reference sequence). CDR3 in DNA: TGTGCCTGGAGTGTACCGGCACTACTGGCCGGGGAGCTGTTTTTT. Translation: CAWSVPALLAGELFF.